Sequencing of this T cell receptor (beta chain) was carried out in a study of cytomegalovirus exposure and HLA in healthy donors. Study results and limitations: Later analysis identified a missense DCLRE1C variant that was linked to TCR beta V- and J-gene trimming. The records held CMV serostatus as the only immune exposure information.

Healthy individuals who donated bone marrow served as the donors. PCR primers comprised 60 Vbeta and 13 Jbeta primers. Profiling relied on immunoSEQ multiplex PCR, and the TCRdb table lists in-frame clones only, not all of them. Among about 76,000 clones listed, roughly two thirds were seen once. CDR3 length: 14 residues. Germline lookup yields CDR1 SGHRS and CDR2 YFSETQ. V lost 3 bases, J lost 1 base, and 9 bases lay in between. In regard to this clone: Its antigen remains unidentified.

The rearrangement uses TRBV5-1 and TRBJ2-3; a weak D match, TRBD2 (5 bases). The sequence was collected from a man aged 55 to 69 in good health and CMV-seropositive. Sequenced: PBMCs. The CDR3 protein is CASSSGSGTDTQYF. In DNA, the CDR3 is TGCGCCAGCAGCTCGGGGAGTGGCACAGATACGCAGTATTTT.